This is a list of T cell receptor beta chains from one sample in a study of cytomegalovirus exposure and HLA in healthy donors. Sequencing was performed with immunoSEQ multiplex PCR; in TCRdb, only in-frame clones are kept and a portion is missing. The sample spans fewer than 75,000 clones; the ten largest clones claim 15%. The source material was PBMCs. The receptors derive from a boy between 10 and 17 years old in good health and CMV-seronegative. The conserved cysteine and the conserved F or W are not part of the CDR3 here.

CDR3aa	v_gene	j_gene
ASSKTGSSTDTQY	TRBV11-1	TRBJ2-3
ASSTTSLPNEKLF	TRBV6-1	TRBJ1-4
ASTQGRGYTGELF	TRBV4-2	TRBJ2-2
ASSSSSSPGASEAF	TRBV5-1	TRBJ1-1
ASSSLSADTQY	TRBV6-6	TRBJ2-3
ASSLIPLGGLSSYNEQF	TRBV19	TRBJ2-1
ASIPLAVQETQY	TRBV7-9	TRBJ2-5
ASSQAPGTGELF	TRBV14	TRBJ2-2
ASSFWDRADEQY	TRBV5-6	TRBJ2-7
ASSLIPGAGVETQY	TRBV7-3	TRBJ2-5
ASSLSRQGVGGYT	TRBV27	TRBJ1-2
ASSLGQGAVDGYT	TRBV6-6	TRBJ1-2
ASSLLRDTGELF	TRBV7-9	TRBJ2-2
ASGLVGVGRF	TRBV12-5	TRBJ1-1
ASSLVVGTTEAF	TRBV7-8	TRBJ1-1
ASSSTSGPSYNEQF	TRBV6-5	TRBJ2-1
ASSAVGTSGSAAYEQY	TRBV9	TRBJ2-7
ASSQNRGRYTDTQY	TRBV4-1	TRBJ2-3
ASSYTPFVTIY	TRBV6-5	TRBJ1-3
ASSPHSVGGEQF	TRBV6-4	TRBJ2-1
ASQRQPGSYNEQF	TRBV18	TRBJ2-1
ASSLGGQGVDGYT	TRBV5-4	TRBJ1-2
ASSLGRVSPLH	TRBV9	TRBJ1-6
ASSEGHAYEQY	TRBV6-1	TRBJ2-7
ASSPGAINEKLF	TRBV7-9	TRBJ1-4
ASSGDRGETQY	TRBV7-9	TRBJ2-5
AWSITSGTGNGYT	TRBV30	TRBJ1-2
ATTSTSGSSLTDTQY	TRBV15	TRBJ2-3
ASSLGQNTEAF	TRBV19	TRBJ1-1
ASSLQPRLADYEQY	TRBV27	TRBJ2-7
ASSYSYRAGQPQH	TRBV6-5	TRBJ1-5
SVEGETGAYYEQY	TRBV29-1	TRBJ2-7
ASSLGGWMGSYEQY	TRBV5-1	TRBJ2-7
ASSLQGNEQF	TRBV5-1	TRBJ2-1
ASSQERLAGVPDTQY	TRBV4-1	TRBJ2-3
ASSDRDSYGYT	TRBV6-4	TRBJ1-2
ASSLNQGWTGSYEQY	TRBV28	TRBJ2-7
ASSLFSQDRGSTGELF	TRBV7-7	TRBJ2-2
ASSLVMRGELF	TRBV5-1	TRBJ2-2
ASSEVQGSYGYT	TRBV6-5	TRBJ1-2
ASSLDPTYEQY	TRBV7-9	TRBJ2-7
ASSFQSVYGYT	TRBV5-1	TRBJ1-2
ARINSGPFEDTQY	TRBV5-1	TRBJ2-3